The 30 T cell receptor beta chains given below trace back to one sample, sequenced in a study of type 1 and type 2 diabetes patients. The PCR template was genomic DNA. The TCR beta CDR3 region was amplified using 30 forward and 13 reverse primers. MiXCR was run by TCRdb on the multiplex PCR reads, yielding one entry per CDR3 protein. This sample has under 300,000 distinct CDR3 sequences; approximately 50% occur once, and the top ten carry roughly an eighth. The sample taken for sequencing was peripheral blood mononuclear cells (PBMCs). The receptors were gathered from a man in his late teens or twenties with type 2 diabetes.

V gene TRBV9 combines with J gene TRBJ1-5; 7 bases agree with TRBD1. Germline V gene data show CDR1 as SGDLS and CDR2 as YYNGEE. Trimming at V came to 4 bases and at J to 3 bases, leaving 7 bases not matched to a gene. This CDR3 region has 15 residues. This CDR3 is CASSPGGQYNQPQHF. The CDR3 nucleotides are TGTGCCAGCAGCCCTGGGGGACAGTACAATCAGCCCCAGCATTTT.

The chain links TRBV2 to TRBJ2-3; D unresolved. V dropped 6 bases and J dropped 4 bases, with 14 bases sitting between them. The CDR3 runs 14 residues. Germline CDR1 is SNHLY and CDR2 is FYNNEI. CDR3 region: CASSLYMNSDTQYF. CDR3 nucleotide sequence: TGTGCCAGCAGCTTGTACATGAATTCAGATACGCAGTATTTT.

This clonotype was recorded at least ten times. This chain joins TRBV10-3 and TRBJ1-2; the D gene is possibly TRBD1 (5 bases). Looked up from germline, CDR1 is ENHRY and CDR2 is SYGVKD. Trimming shortened V by 10 bases and J by 4 bases, and 10 bases separated the two germline ends. This CDR3 spans 11 amino acids. The DNA of the CDR3 is TGTGCCACGACAGCCTCCTATGGCTACACCTTC. This codes for CATTASYGYTF.

In this sample, this clonotype turned up a few times. The chain recombines TRBV19 with TRBJ1-2; D uncertain. Per the germline V gene, CDR1 is LNHDA and CDR2 is SQIVND (reference sequence). The CDR3 totals 12 residues. Between the trimmed V and J ends, which lost 4 bases and 5 bases, there was a span of 8 bases. The CDR3 DNA is TGTGCCAGTAGTACGACGGATTATGGCTACACCTTC. It encodes CASSTTDYGYTF.

The rearrangement links TRBV4-1 to TRBJ1-5, with D hard to call. The CDR3 contains 15 residues. Germline lookup yields CDR1 MGHRA and CDR2 YSYEKL. With 6 bases removed from V and 0 bases from J, the gap between germline ends came to 12 bases. The CDR3 sequence is CASSARMNSNQPQHF. The CDR3 DNA is TGCGCCAGCAGTGCCAGGATGAATAGCAATCAGCCCCAGCATTTT.

The rearrangement uses TRBV12-3 or TRBV12-4 and TRBJ2-1; D not resolved. The CDR3 length is 13 residues. Between the trimmed V and J ends, which lost 9 bases and 0 bases, there was a span of 9 bases. The CDR3 DNA reads TGTGCCAGTAGCTGGTTCTCCTACAATGAGCAGTTCTTC. Translation: CASSWFSYNEQFF.

In this sample, this clonotype turned up many times. The V call is TRBV25-1, the J call TRBJ1-2; D is unclear. Germline V CDR1 and CDR2: MGHDK, SYGVNS. V was pared by 5 bases and J by 8 bases, with 18 bases between. The CDR3 covers 14 residues. The CDR3 region is CASSPQRIGEGYTF. CDR3 DNA sequence: TGTGCCAGCAGTCCGCAGCGCATCGGGGAGGGCTACACCTTC.

This chain uses TRBV7-9 with TRBJ2-1; unclear D gene. Trimming took 5 bases from V and 0 from J, leaving 8 bases between them. CDR3 length: 14 amino acids. Germline V gene lookup returns CDR1 SEHNR and CDR2 FQNEAQ (reference sequence). The CDR3: CASSPDVSYNEQFF. CDR3 nucleotides: TGTGCCAGCAGCCCGGATGTCTCCTACAATGAGCAGTTCTTC.

V usage is TRBV25-1 and J usage is TRBJ2-1; a weak D match, TRBD1 (6 bases). The CDR3 runs to 14 residues. V was shortened by 4 bases and J by 2 bases, with 9 bases between the two germline ends. Germline-derived CDR1 and CDR2 are MGHDK and SYGVNS. For the CDR3, the DNA is TGTGCCAGCAGTGGGCGGACAGCCTACAATGAGCAGTTCTTC. Its translation: CASSGRTAYNEQFF.

This clonotype was counted a few times. The rearrangement links TRBV6-5 to TRBJ2-7, with 10 bases matching TRBD2. V lost 7 bases, J lost 4 bases, and 4 bases stayed unmatched. The CDR3 totals 13 residues. The germline V gene encodes CDR1 MNHEY and CDR2 SVGAGI. In DNA, the CDR3 is TGTGCCAGCACCAAGACTAGCGGGTACGAGCAGTACTTC. It yields the protein CASTKTSGYEQYF.

The CDR3, as DNA: TGTGCCACCAGCAGAGAGGGGACCCCACCCCTCCACTTT. Protein sequence: CATSREGTPPLHF. This chain connects TRBV15 to TRBJ1-6, with D possibly matching TRBD1 (5 bases). Per germline, CDR1 LNHNV and CDR2 YYDKDF (reference sequence). Trimming took off 0 bases at V and 11 bases at J, with 8 bases between the two ends. The CDR3 runs 13 residues.

The chain recombines TRBV7-3 with TRBJ2-5; D is uncertain. This CDR3 contains 13 residues. Germline V gene sequence: CDR1 SGHTA, CDR2 FQGTGA. V lost 7 bases to trimming and J lost 9 bases, with 18 bases between them. CDR3 in amino acids: CASNRLPMFAQYF. CDR3 DNA: TGTGCCAGCAACAGACTCCCTATGTTTGCCCAGTACTTC.

With regard to this clonotype: At one end the junction does not follow the germline gene, possibly because of a read error. The chain is built from TRBV6-1 and TRBJ1-2; D not resolved. The CDR3 has 14 residues. Germline V gene data show CDR1 as MNHNS and CDR2 as SASEGT. The CDR3 DNA reads TGTGCCAGCAGTGAAGATCCTACGTGGGTACTAGACCCCTTC. This gives the protein CASSEDPTWVLDPF.

A word on this clonotype: A read error may be the cause here, since a much bigger clone is one base away. The gene calls are TRBV10-3 and TRBJ2-7; D remains unclear. The CDR3 has 15 residues. From germline, CDR1 is ENHRY and CDR2 SYGVKD. The CDR3 bases are TGTGTCATCAGTGAGTATGTAAACAACCACTACGAGCAGTACTTC. Encoded protein: CVISEYVNNHYEQYF.

This clonotype was picked up a small number of times. CDR3 loop: CASRPRSGAAGEQYF. CDR3 DNA: TGTGCCAGCAGGCCGCGCTCTGGGGCGGCCGGCGAGCAGTACTTC. This chain connects TRBV27 to TRBJ2-7, with a weak D call TRBD1 (5 bases). V dropped 6 bases and J dropped 6 bases, with 21 bases sitting between them. This CDR3 comprises 15 residues. The germline gives CDR1 MNHEY, CDR2 SMNVEV (reference sequence).

The rearrangement uses TRBV6-6 and TRBJ1-1, with 7 bases that match TRBD1. The J segment lost 1 base and the V segment lost 6 bases, leaving 5 bases of the junction unmatched. CDR3 size: 14 residues. The germline V gene encodes CDR1 MNHNY and CDR2 SVGAGI (reference sequence). The CDR3 coding sequence is TGTGCCAGCAGAGAGACAGGGCCGAACACTGAAGCTTTCTTT. It encodes CASRETGPNTEAFF.

This clonotype was observed many times. The DNA for the CDR3 is TGTGCCTGGGGGGGGACAAGGCAAAACGAAAACTATGGCTACACCTTC. This sequence encodes CAWGGTRQNENYGYTF. This rearrangement joins TRBV30 to TRBJ1-2, with D maybe TRBD1 (6 bases). Deletions cut 5 bases from V and 2 bases from J, with 21 bases between. The length of the CDR3 is 16 residues. Germline lookup yields CDR1 GTSNPN and CDR2 SVGIG (reference sequence).

The chain couples TRBV12-5 to TRBJ2-3; D gene uncertain. V was shortened by 1 base and J by 3 bases, with 5 bases between the two germline ends. CDR3 length equals 13 residues. Germline V lookup: CDR1 LGHNT, CDR2 FRNRAP. The CDR3 loop reads CASGLGYTDTQYF. DNA for the CDR3: TGTGCTAGTGGTTTGGGATATACAGATACGCAGTATTTT.

This clonotype was recorded at least ten times. The chain couples TRBV19 to TRBJ1-2; D is ambiguous. Looked up from germline, CDR1 is LNHDA and CDR2 is SQIVND (reference sequence). V was pared by 8 bases and J by 6 bases, with 22 bases between. CDR3 size: 15 residues. This CDR3 is CASAGPSMYLDGYTF. The CDR3 DNA is TGTGCCAGTGCGGGCCCAAGTATGTACTTGGATGGCTACACCTTC.

The sample holds many counts of this clonotype. The rearrangement joins TRBV25-1 to TRBJ1-1; TRBD1 matches 9 bases. CDR1 and CDR2 from the germline V gene are MGHDK and SYGVNS. V dropped 8 bases and J dropped 7; count of bases not matched to a gene: 2. The length of the CDR3 is 11 residues. CDR3 nucleotide sequence: TGTGCCAGCGGACAGGGGTTTGAAGCTTTCTTT. Translated, it gives CASGQGFEAFF.

The CDR3 DNA reads as TGTGCCAGTAGTATAGGGTTGTGGGAGGGTTTCGATGAGCAGTTCTTC. Its translation: CASSIGLWEGFDEQFF. The rearrangement joins TRBV19 to TRBJ2-1; 7 bases are a match to TRBD2. In germline, CDR1 is LNHDA, CDR2 SQIVND (reference sequence). CDR3 length: 16 residues. After removal of 1 base from V and 8 bases from J, the junction contained 11 bases not matched to a gene.

This clonotype was counted a few times. V and J are TRBV20-1 and TRBJ2-1; D is uncertain. CDR3 length equals 12 residues. The V end lost 3 bases, the J end lost 0 bases, and 3 bases lay between the germline ends. Germline V CDR1 and CDR2: DFQATT, SNEGSKA (reference sequence). CDR3 loop: CSASGSYNEQFF. CDR3 nucleotide sequence: TGCAGTGCTAGCGGCTCCTACAATGAGCAGTTCTTC.

The V and J genes are TRBV7-3 and TRBJ2-7, with 7 nucleotides matching TRBD1. Germline V gene data show CDR1 as SGHTA and CDR2 as FQGTGA. J was trimmed by 4 bases and V by 5 bases; bases with no gene match: 5. This CDR3 contains 13 residues. CDR3 region: CASSRQGKYEQYF. Here the CDR3 DNA reads TGTGCCAGCAGCCGACAGGGAAAGTACGAGCAGTACTTC.

The chain recombines TRBV14 with TRBJ2-3; D remains ambiguous. Trimming pared 2 bases from V and 2 bases from J, leaving 8 bases between. The CDR3 extends over 14 amino acids. CDR1 and CDR2 from the germline V gene are SGHDN and FVKESK. In DNA form, the CDR3 reads TGTGCCAGCAGCCAATACATGAACACAGATACGCAGTATTTT. This translates into CASSQYMNTDTQYF.

The chain couples TRBV28 to TRBJ1-5, with D possibly TRBD1 on 6 matching bases. Looked up from germline, CDR1 is MDHEN and CDR2 is SYDVKM. This CDR3 is built from 12 residues. The V end was cut by 10 bases, the J end by 5 bases, with 12 bases between. This CDR3 reads CATAGVYQPQHF. As DNA, the CDR3 is TGTGCCACCGCAGGGGTGTATCAGCCCCAGCATTTT.

The chain combines TRBV7-8 with TRBJ2-3, with TRBD2 matching 8 bases. Germline CDR1 is SGHVS and CDR2 is FQNEAQ. The CDR3 is 15 residues long. V trimming: 4 bases; J trimming: 3 bases; junction bases outside the gene matches: 6. The CDR3 bases are TGTGCCAGCAGCTCAGATGCGGGGGGAACAGATACGCAGTATTTT. Translating it yields CASSSDAGGTDTQYF.

This sequence joins TRBV10-3 and TRBJ2-7, with 9 bases lining up with TRBD2. V shed 10 bases and J 6 bases; nucleotides not matched to a gene: 10. Germline V gene data show CDR1 as ENHRY and CDR2 as SYGVKD. CDR3 length equals 13 residues. This CDR3 is CASRSSGTSEQYF. CDR3 in DNA: TGTGCCAGCAGGTCTAGCGGGACGTCCGAGCAGTACTTC.

This clonotype has just a few counts. The gene calls are TRBV12-5 and TRBJ2-1; D unresolved. Germline values: CDR1 LGHNT, CDR2 FRNRAP. CDR3 size: 13 residues. Between the trimmed V and J ends, which lost 5 bases and 1 base, there was a span of 6 bases. CDR3 amino acids: CASGSGSYNEQFF. CDR3 coding DNA: TGTGCTAGTGGTAGTGGATCCTACAATGAGCAGTTCTTC.

The V call is TRBV9, the J call TRBJ2-7; 7 nucleotides line up with TRBD1. The V gene end was trimmed by 5 bases and the J gene end by 2 bases; junction bases not matched to a gene: 7. This CDR3 is built from 14 residues. The germline V gene has CDR1 SGDLS and CDR2 YYNGEE. CDR3 sequence: CASSEQGNPYEQYF. In nucleotides, the CDR3 is TGTGCCAGCAGTGAACAGGGGAACCCCTACGAGCAGTACTTC.

Of note for this clonotype: Germline is not matched at one junction end, which may reflect a read error. This rearrangement joins TRBV5-1 to TRBJ1-1; a weak D match, TRBD1 (5 bases). CDR3 size: 13 residues. Germline V lookup: CDR1 SGHRS, CDR2 YFSETQ. The CDR3 region has the DNA TGCGCCAGCAGGGACACAGGATACACTGGAGCTTTCTTT. Encoded protein: CASRDTGYTGAFF.